These 24 T cell receptor beta chains came from one sample sequenced in a study of CD8+ T cells in alopecia areata. Extracted RNA was reverse transcribed into cDNA, the sequencing template. Sequencing was performed with immunoSEQ multiplex PCR; in TCRdb, only in-frame clones are kept and a portion is missing. The sample has some 130,000 clones; more than 40% are singletons. This specimen consisted of CD8+ T cells sorted from blood, obtained at week 0. The receptors were gathered from a human donor with alopecia areata.

V and J are TRBV11-2 and TRBJ2-3; D might be TRBD1 or TRBD2, each matching 5 bases. The length of the CDR3 is 16 residues. Per germline, CDR1 SGHAT and CDR2 FQNNGV. Trimming took off 1 base at V and 0 bases at J, with 11 bases between the two ends. The CDR3 coding sequence is TGTGCCAGCAGCTTAGTCGGGGCGCCTAGCACAGATACGCAGTATTTT. This translates into CASSLVGAPSTDTQYF.

This rearrangement joins TRBV5-4 to TRBJ2-1; TRBD1 aligns across 8 bases. This CDR3 has 14 residues. With V trimmed by 5 bases and J by 7 bases, 8 bases remained unmatched. Per the germline V gene, CDR1 is SGHNT and CDR2 is YYREEE (reference sequence). CDR3 DNA sequence: TGTGCCAGCAGACGCCGGGACAGGCTTAATGAGCAGTTCTTC. It yields the protein CASRRRDRLNEQFF.

The rearrangement links TRBV30 to TRBJ2-2; TRBD2 is a possible D gene (5 bases). The germline gives CDR1 GTSNPN, CDR2 SVGIG (reference sequence). V lost 3 bases, J lost 4 bases, and 9 bases lay in between. The CDR3 runs 13 residues. For the CDR3, the DNA is TGTGCCTGGAGCCGGGGAATCACCGGGGAGCTGTTTTTT. Translated: CAWSRGITGELFF.

The chain uses TRBV13 and TRBJ1-1; D gene unclear. This CDR3 contains 11 residues. Germline-derived CDR1 and CDR2 are PRHDT and FYEKMQ (reference sequence). V lost 10 bases, J lost 3 bases, and 9 bases lay in between. The CDR3 coding sequence is TGTGCCACCCCTAAGGACACTGAAGCTTTCTTT. Translated: CATPKDTEAFF.

The count of this clone is one. The rearrangement uses TRBV15 and TRBJ2-2, with TRBD1 matching over 7 bases. The CDR3 spans 15 residues. Germline V gene lookup returns CDR1 LNHNV and CDR2 YYDKDF (reference sequence). V gave up 3 bases and J gave up 5 bases; unmatched junction bases: 6. This CDR3 reads CATSSRQGETGELFF. In nucleotides, the CDR3 is TGTGCCACCAGCAGTAGACAGGGTGAGACCGGGGAGCTGTTTTTT.

This clone occurred a few times. The chain is built from TRBV7-8 and TRBJ2-3; TRBD1 is a possible D gene (6 bases). This CDR3 has 15 amino acids. Germline V gives CDR1 SGHVS, CDR2 FQNEAQ. Trimming left V 0 bases short and J 0 bases short, with 7 bases between. The CDR3 DNA follows: TGTGCCAGCAGCTTAGCGGGGGCAAGCACAGATACGCAGTATTTT. Translation: CASSLAGASTDTQYF.

The chain has TRBV29-1 and TRBJ2-7; no clear D gene. The CDR3 runs 13 residues. V gave up 4 bases and J gave up 4 bases, with 14 bases separating them. CDR1 is SQVTM and CDR2 is ANQGSEA in the germline V gene. DNA for the CDR3: TGCAGCGTTGCAGTCTCAGGTTTGTACGAGCAGTACTTC. Amino acids: CSVAVSGLYEQYF.

The V call is TRBV9, the J call TRBJ2-1; TRBD1 agrees at 11 bases. CDR1 SGDLS and CDR2 YYNGEE come from the germline V gene. This CDR3 is 15 amino acids long. Trimming removed 0 bases from V and 9 bases from J; junction bases left unmatched: 5. Here the CDR3 DNA reads TGTGCCAGCAGCGTAGCCGGGACAGGGGGTGGTGAGCAGTTCTTC. Its translation: CASSVAGTGGGEQFF.

The chain recombines TRBV30 with TRBJ2-7; D is perhaps TRBD2 (6 bases). CDR1 is GTSNPN and CDR2 is SVGIG in the germline V gene (reference sequence). The CDR3 is 14 amino acids. Trimming removed 2 bases from V and 0 bases from J, with 11 bases in between. CDR3 sequence (DNA): TGTGCCTGGAGTTGGGAGGAAAGCTCCTACGAGCAGTACTTC. It is translated as CAWSWEESSYEQYF.

This clone was seen a handful of times. The J gene is TRBJ2-2, the V gene TRBV29-1; unclear D gene. The CDR3 consists of 13 residues. V gave up 1 base and J gave up 7 bases, with 10 bases separating them. Germline lookup yields CDR1 SQVTM and CDR2 ANQGSEA. The CDR3 here is CSVEGVLHGELFF. The CDR3 bases are TGCAGCGTTGAAGGGGTATTGCACGGGGAGCTGTTTTTT.

V usage is TRBV20-1 and J usage is TRBJ2-1; D unresolved. Germline values: CDR1 DFQATT, CDR2 SNEGSKA (reference sequence). The V end was cut by 3 bases, the J end by 6 bases, with 6 bases between. This CDR3 has 11 residues. The chain's CDR3 is CSASNLNEQFF. CDR3 in DNA: TGCAGTGCTAGTAACCTCAATGAGCAGTTCTTC.

The V call is TRBV5-6, the J call TRBJ1-5, with D perhaps TRBD1 (6 bases). CDR1 and CDR2 (germline): SGHDT, YYEEEE. The CDR3 consists of 13 residues. Trimming stripped 3 bases from V and 11 bases from J, with 15 bases between. Here the CDR3 reads CASSSAPDSTQHF. In nucleotides, the CDR3 is TGTGCCAGCAGCTCGGCCCCGGACAGTACCCAGCATTTT.

V is TRBV11-2 and J is TRBJ2-3; perhaps D is TRBD1 or TRBD2 (5 bases each). V lost 4 bases and J 3 bases, leaving 11 bases between the germline ends. CDR1 SGHAT and CDR2 FQNNGV come from the germline V gene. The CDR3 length is 14 residues. The CDR3 sequence: CASSSGSGTDTQYF. The CDR3 DNA is TGTGCCAGCAGCTCAGGGTCGGGAACAGATACGCAGTATTTT.

V is TRBV9 and J is TRBJ1-1, with TRBD1 matching 8 bases. V lost 7 bases, J lost 3 bases, and 11 bases stayed unmatched. CDR3 length: 15 residues. CDR1 SGDLS and CDR2 YYNGEE come from the germline V gene. The chain's CDR3 is CASDNRGTGDTEAFF. The CDR3 DNA reads as TGTGCCAGCGACAACAGGGGGACAGGAGACACTGAAGCTTTCTTT.

This chain links TRBV11-2 with TRBJ2-7; D call uncertain. The CDR3 contains 17 residues. Germline V gene lookup returns CDR1 SGHAT and CDR2 FQNNGV. V was pared by 2 bases and J by 5 bases, with 22 bases between. Here the CDR3 reads CASSLLGSGDRRNEQYF. The CDR3 DNA follows: TGTGCCAGCAGCTTACTGGGTTCCGGAGATCGACGGAACGAGCAGTACTTC.

The rearrangement joins TRBV19 to TRBJ2-3; no firm D call. V lost 1 base and J lost 3, with 2 bases in between. Germline V gene sequence: CDR1 LNHDA, CDR2 SQIVND (reference sequence). The CDR3 is made up of 12 amino acids. CDR3 amino acids: CASSIGTDTQYF. The CDR3 bases are TGTGCCAGTAGTATAGGGACAGATACGCAGTATTTT.

The chain couples TRBV19 to TRBJ2-1; 11 bases align to TRBD2. Germline V gene data show CDR1 as LNHDA and CDR2 as SQIVND (reference sequence). The CDR3 spans 15 residues. The ends lost 5 bases at V and 7 bases at J; junction bases unmatched: 7. In DNA form, the CDR3 reads TGTGCCAGTAGTCTCGGTCTAGCGGGGGGAAATGAGCAGTTCTTC. Protein product: CASSLGLAGGNEQFF.

Ten or more counts support this clone. V usage is TRBV11-2 and J usage is TRBJ2-1; 8 bases align to TRBD2. J was trimmed by 4 bases and V by 5 bases; bases with no gene match: 10. CDR1 and CDR2 from the germline V gene are SGHAT and FQNNGV. The CDR3 consists of 16 residues. CDR3 region: CASSPPGVAGYNEQFF. CDR3 DNA: TGTGCCAGCAGCCCTCCTGGGGTAGCGGGGTACAATGAGCAGTTCTTC. Using reference TRBV11-2 and TRBJ2-1 for the parts outside the CDR3, the full variable domain is EAGVAQSPRYKIIEKRQSVAFWCNPISGHATLYWYQQILGQGPKLLIQFQNNGVVDDSQLPKDRFSAERLKGVDSTLKIQPAKLEDSAVYLCASSPPGVAGYNEQFFGPGTRLTVL.

CDR3 DNA sequence: TGTGCCAGCAGCTTAGCGCGAGGGGCAGGGGGCTCTGTCTATGGCTACACCTTC. Translation: CASSLARGAGGSVYGYTF. This chain joins TRBV7-9 and TRBJ1-2; 8 nucleotides agree with TRBD1. With 0 bases clipped from V and 4 bases from J, the junction kept 13 bases outside the gene matches. The germline gives CDR1 SEHNR, CDR2 FQNEAQ (reference sequence). This CDR3 comprises 18 residues.

The chain has TRBV5-6 and TRBJ1-1; D is uncertain. This CDR3 is built from 16 residues. Trimming shortened V by 1 base and J by 0 bases, and 13 bases separated the two germline ends. Germline V gene sequence: CDR1 SGHDT, CDR2 YYEEEE. CDR3 coding DNA: TGTGCCAGCAGCTTGATGCCTGGACTGATGAACACTGAAGCTTTCTTT. Amino acid sequence: CASSLMPGLMNTEAFF.

This chain connects TRBV9 to TRBJ2-2; D call uncertain. The germline V gene has CDR1 SGDLS and CDR2 YYNGEE. This CDR3 comprises 16 residues. Trimming removed 4 bases at V and 2 bases at J, with 15 bases between. In DNA form, the CDR3 reads TGTGCCAGCAGCCCCAGAGTGCCAGCCAACACCGGGGAGCTGTTTTTT. Encoded protein: CASSPRVPANTGELFF.

There are a few counts of this clone. The chain links TRBV14 to TRBJ2-6, with TRBD1 identical over 9 bases. Germline values: CDR1 SGHDN, CDR2 FVKESK. The CDR3 extends over 17 amino acids. V dropped 4 bases and J dropped 0; count of bases not matched to a gene: 4. In nucleotides, the CDR3 is TGTGCCAGCAGCCGGGACAGGGCTCCCTCTGGGGCCAACGTCCTGACTTTC. Translated: CASSRDRAPSGANVLTF.

V usage is TRBV23-1 and J usage is TRBJ2-5; D uncertain. TRBV23-1 carries the ORF label, with uncertain function. V dropped 1 base and J dropped 1 base, with 16 bases sitting between them. CDR3 length equals 17 residues. The CDR3 coding sequence is TGCGCCAGCAGTCAATTCGCCCCGCCCGGCTCCCAAGAGACCCAGTACTTC. It is translated as CASSQFAPPGSQETQYF.

This clone was found a few times. This chain uses TRBV27 with TRBJ2-7; 7 bases agree with TRBD2. Losses at the gene ends were 6 bases for V and 5 bases for J; bases not matched to a gene: 4. Germline V lookup: CDR1 MNHEY, CDR2 SMNVEV (reference sequence). CDR3 length: 12 residues. The CDR3 reads CASSGGFDEQYF. CDR3 in DNA: TGTGCCAGCAGCGGGGGGTTCGACGAGCAGTACTTC.